Each of the 20 T cell receptor beta chains below was sequenced from the same sample in a study of brain T cells in children with intractable seizures. Time point denoted: blood from clinic visit 5 months post-surgery; TSC patient then seizure free. TCRdb keeps only in-frame clones here, not all; method: immunoSEQ multiplex PCR. The sample includes 300,000 to 400,000 clones, about 93% of them seen just once. This specimen consisted of peripheral blood, obtained more than 4 months after surgery. The origin of the receptors is a boy under three years old with tuberous sclerosis and intractable seizures.

V is TRBV7-8 and J is TRBJ2-6; weak D call: TRBD2 (5 bases). V was shortened by 6 bases and J by 1 base, with 10 bases between the two germline ends. From germline, CDR1 is SGHVS and CDR2 FQNEAQ. The CDR3 extends over 15 amino acids. The chain's CDR3 is CASSRTRSGANVLTF. The CDR3 DNA reads as TGTGCCAGCAGTCGAACTAGGTCTGGGGCCAACGTCCTGACTTTC.

This rearrangement joins TRBV14 to TRBJ2-7, with D perhaps TRBD2 (5 bases). CDR1 is SGHDN, CDR2 FVKESK, per germline. This CDR3 has 15 residues. Trimming shortened V by 3 bases and J by 7 bases, and 19 bases separated the two germline ends. The CDR3 here is CASSHKLALSLEQYF. CDR3 DNA sequence: TGTGCCAGCAGCCATAAGCTAGCATTAAGTTTGGAGCAGTACTTC.

The V call is TRBV15, the J call TRBJ1-4; no clear D gene. Germline V gives CDR1 LNHNV, CDR2 YYDKDF (reference sequence). Trimming removed 4 bases at V and 4 bases at J, with 4 bases between. CDR3 length: 12 amino acids. The CDR3 loop reads CATSKNNEKLFF. The CDR3 DNA reads TGTGCCACCAGCAAAAATAATGAAAAACTGTTTTTT.

The V call is TRBV5-4, the J call TRBJ2-2; D is ambiguous. CDR1 is SGHNT and CDR2 is YYREEE in the germline V gene (reference sequence). The CDR3 is 14 amino acids. Trimming removed 0 bases at V and 4 bases at J, with 7 bases between. The CDR3 DNA is TGTGCCAGCAGCTTGGGCAGCCCCACCGGGGAGCTGTTTTTT. Translating it yields CASSLGSPTGELFF.

The chain uses TRBV5-1 and TRBJ1-2, with D unresolved. Germline values: CDR1 SGHRS, CDR2 YFSETQ. The CDR3 sequence is 12 residues long. The germline V and J ends were trimmed by 0 bases and 7 bases, with 7 bases remaining between them. The CDR3 sequence is CASSLGGGGYTF. CDR3 in DNA: TGCGCCAGCAGCTTGGGGGGAGGTGGCTACACCTTC.

This chain connects TRBV2 to TRBJ1-5; 8 nucleotides align to TRBD1. The CDR3 contains 14 residues. Germline CDR1 SNHLY, CDR2 FYNNEI. J gave up 1 base and V 7 bases, and 3 bases lay outside the gene matches. The CDR3 DNA follows: TGTGCCAGCACAGGGGGCTGGAGCAATCAGCCCCAGCATTTT. Translating it yields CASTGGWSNQPQHF.

This clone was observed once. The chain employs TRBV12-3 or TRBV12-4 and TRBJ2-7; 7 bases are a match to TRBD1. The V segment lost 5 bases and the J segment 2 bases; nucleotides outside the gene matches: 3. The CDR3 covers 13 residues. CDR3 residues: CASSLQGAYEQYF. The DNA of the CDR3 is TGTGCCAGCAGTCTGCAGGGGGCCTACGAGCAGTACTTC.

The chain joins TRBV10-1 to TRBJ1-3; TRBD1 might be the D (5 bases). CDR3 length: 15 residues. Germline values: CDR1 WNHNN, CDR2 SYGVQD (reference sequence). The V end lost 8 bases, the J end lost 0 bases, and 14 bases lay between the germline ends. CDR3 region: CASGRGSYSGNTIYF. The DNA of the CDR3 is TGCGCCAGCGGTAGGGGCAGCTACTCTGGAAACACCATATATTTT.

This chain links TRBV2 with TRBJ2-5; 8 positions match TRBD2. The V gene end was trimmed by 4 bases and the J gene end by 5 bases; junction bases not matched to a gene: 9. CDR1 and CDR2 (germline): SNHLY, FYNNEI. CDR3 length equals 15 residues. CDR3 residues: CASSAPGGPWETQYF. The CDR3 DNA is TGTGCCAGCAGTGCCCCGGGGGGGCCTTGGGAGACCCAGTACTTC. The full variable domain, rest sourced from reference TRBV2 and TRBJ2-5, is EPEVTQTPSHQVTQMGQEVILRCVPISNHLYFYWYRQILGQKVEFLVSFYNNEISEKSEIFDDQFSVERPDGSNFTLKIRSTKLEDSAMYFCASSAPGGPWETQYFGPGTRLLVL.

The chain is built from TRBV18 and TRBJ1-1, with D unclear. There are 13 residues in the CDR3. Germline CDR1 is KGHSH and CDR2 is LQKENI. Trimming shortened V by 2 bases and J by 4 bases, and 8 bases separated the two germline ends. The CDR3 here is CASSPSEGTEAFF. CDR3 nucleotides: TGTGCCAGCTCACCATCGGAGGGCACTGAAGCTTTCTTT. The whole variable domain, remainder taken from reference TRBV18 and TRBJ1-1, is NAGVMQNPRHLVRRRGQEARLRCSPMKGHSHVYWYRQLPEEGLKFMVYLQKENIIDESGMPKERFSAEFPKEGPSILRIQQVVRGDSAAYFCASSPSEGTEAFFGQGTRLTVV.

The chain couples TRBV6-5 to TRBJ1-1; D is unresolved. The CDR3 spans 14 residues. Per the germline V gene, CDR1 is MNHEY and CDR2 is SVGAGI. V shed 0 bases and J shed 4 bases, with 9 bases lying between them. CDR3 sequence: CASSYSRGSTEAFF. CDR3 in DNA: TGTGCCAGCAGTTACTCACGGGGAAGCACTGAAGCTTTCTTT.

CDR3 sequence (DNA): TGTGCCAGCAGTCACAGACAGGGAAGCAATCAGCCCCAGCATTTT. Amino acid sequence: CASSHRQGSNQPQHF. J is TRBJ1-5 and V is TRBV6-5, with TRBD1 matching over 7 bases. This CDR3 has 15 amino acids. Germline CDR1 is MNHEY and CDR2 is SVGAGI. V shed 5 bases, J shed 1 base, and the junction held 5 bases outside the gene matches.

J is TRBJ2-1 and V is TRBV14, with 16 bases identical to TRBD2. Germline V gene data show CDR1 as SGHDN and CDR2 as FVKESK. V was pared by 2 bases and J by 0 bases, with 7 bases of the junction left unmatched. The CDR3 totals 20 residues. CDR3 in amino acids: CASSQRPGLAGGPSYNEQFF. The DNA for the CDR3 is TGTGCCAGCAGCCAACGCCCGGGACTAGCGGGAGGGCCCTCCTACAATGAGCAGTTCTTC.

This clone was recorded only once. The V call is TRBV4-2, the J call TRBJ2-2; 7 positions agree with TRBD1. CDR1 is LGHNA, CDR2 YNFKEQ, per germline. Trimming removed 2 bases from V and 1 base from J; junction bases left unmatched: 1. The CDR3 totals 15 residues. The CDR3 nucleotides read TGTGCCAGCAGCCAACACAGGGGGAACACCGGGGAGCTGTTTTTT. Protein: CASSQHRGNTGELFF.

The rearrangement links TRBV2 to TRBJ2-1; 9 bases map to TRBD2. The CDR3 spans 14 residues. The V and J ends lost 6 bases and 9 bases, in that order; junction bases with no gene match: 9. Germline V lookup: CDR1 SNHLY, CDR2 FYNNEI. CDR3 in DNA: TGTGCCAGCAGCGGGCGGGAGGGCCGAAGTGAGCAGTTCTTC. Its protein product is CASSGREGRSEQFF.

The gene calls are TRBV28 and TRBJ1-1; D unresolved. The CDR3 has 11 amino acids. Germline assignment: CDR1 MDHEN and CDR2 SYDVKM. V lost 7 bases, J lost 5 bases, and 8 bases lay in between. The CDR3 protein is CASNEGTEAFF. The CDR3 DNA follows: TGTGCCAGCAACGAGGGTACTGAAGCTTTCTTT.

This clone showed up just once. The chain links TRBV6-5 to TRBJ1-2, with 7 bases that match TRBD1. The CDR3 has 14 amino acids. With V trimmed by 6 bases and J by 1 base, 5 bases remained unmatched. Germline CDR1 reads MNHEY; CDR2 reads SVGAGI. CDR3 amino acids: CASSYDRVNYGYTF. The DNA for the CDR3 is TGTGCCAGCAGCTACGACAGGGTTAACTATGGCTACACCTTC.

The J gene is TRBJ1-2, the V gene TRBV18; TRBD1 agrees at 7 bases. Germline CDR1 KGHSH, CDR2 LQKENI. V shed 6 bases and J 7 bases; nucleotides not matched to a gene: 11. The CDR3 has 14 amino acids. The chain's CDR3 is CASSSATGEAGYTF. In nucleotides, the CDR3 is TGTGCCAGCTCCTCTGCCACAGGGGAAGCTGGCTACACCTTC. Filled out from reference TRBV18 and TRBJ1-2, the complete variable domain reads NAGVMQNPRHLVRRRGQEARLRCSPMKGHSHVYWYRQLPEEGLKFMVYLQKENIIDESGMPKERFSAEFPKEGPSILRIQQVVRGDSAAYFCASSSATGEAGYTFGSGTRLTVV.

The chain has TRBV10-3 and TRBJ2-7; D is perhaps TRBD1 (6 bases). V dropped 2 bases and J dropped 3 bases, with 14 bases sitting between them. The CDR3 is 15 residues long. Per the germline V gene, CDR1 is ENHRY and CDR2 is SYGVKD. The CDR3 is CAISELTGTFYEQYF. The DNA for the CDR3 is TGTGCCATCAGTGAGCTTACTGGGACATTCTACGAGCAGTACTTC.

The J gene is TRBJ2-5, the V gene TRBV7-8; D perhaps matches TRBD1 (6 bases). With 1 base removed from V and 5 bases from J, the gap between germline ends came to 11 bases. Germline V CDR1 and CDR2: SGHVS, FQNEAQ. The CDR3 is 14 amino acids. The CDR3 sequence is CASSLDRVHETQYF. CDR3 DNA sequence: TGTGCCAGCAGCTTAGACAGGGTCCACGAGACCCAGTACTTC.